The 14 T cell receptor beta chains presented below share a single source sample, sequenced in a study of OX40 agonist ivuxolimab in advanced cancers. Clones were sequenced by immunoSEQ multiplex PCR, and TCRdb holds only the in-frame ones, with some missing. The sample carries about 35,000 clones, 92% recorded once. The material was CD4+ or CD8+ T cells sorted from blood, obtained in a trial of the OX40 agonist ivuxolimab. These TCRs come from an adult with an advanced solid tumor such as melanoma, head and neck, liver or kidney cancer.

The V call is TRBV4-1, the J call TRBJ2-7, with TRBD1 as a possible D gene (6 bases). The germline gives CDR1 MGHRA, CDR2 YSYEKL. The length of the CDR3 is 14 residues. Trimming took 3 bases from V and 2 from J, leaving 11 bases between them. DNA for the CDR3: TGCGCCAGCAGCCAGTCCGACAGGACCTACGAGCAGTACTTC. It translates to CASSQSDRTYEQYF.

By share of the sample, this clone is medium-sized. CDR3 bases: TGTGCCAGCAGCTTAGCTGGGGAAGCTAACTATGGCTACACCTTC. Amino acids: CASSLAGEANYGYTF. The chain couples TRBV11-2 to TRBJ1-2; D unresolved. The CDR3 loop spans 15 amino acids. The ends were cut back, 1 base at V and 0 bases at J, with 9 bases in the middle. Germline CDR1 reads SGHAT; CDR2 reads FQNNGV.

This sequence joins TRBV28 and TRBJ2-7, with 9 bases lining up with TRBD1. The CDR3 is made up of 15 amino acids. With 4 bases clipped from V and 3 bases from J, the junction kept 7 bases outside the gene matches. From germline, CDR1 is MDHEN and CDR2 SYDVKM. The CDR3 loop reads CASSSHQTGGYEQYF. The CDR3 nucleotides read TGTGCCAGCAGTTCGCACCAGACAGGGGGCTACGAGCAGTACTTC.

V usage is TRBV7-8 and J usage is TRBJ1-1; D is unclear. Trimming shortened V by 5 bases and J by 0 bases, and 16 bases separated the two germline ends. Germline V lookup: CDR1 SGHVS, CDR2 FQNEAQ. The length of the CDR3 is 16 residues. The CDR3 bases are TGTGCCAGCAGCCCACCCTTTGGGGAACTGAACACTGAAGCTTTCTTT. This gives the protein CASSPPFGELNTEAFF.

This chain joins TRBV27 and TRBJ2-7, with 13 nucleotides matching TRBD2. The CDR3 contains 15 residues. Germline V gene sequence: CDR1 MNHEY, CDR2 SMNVEV (reference sequence). Trimming removed 3 bases from V and 4 bases from J; junction bases left unmatched: 3. The CDR3 spells CASSLGLAGRYEQYF. The CDR3 DNA reads TGTGCCAGCAGTTTGGGACTAGCGGGACGGTACGAGCAGTACTTC.

J is TRBJ2-7 and V is TRBV6-1; D might be TRBD1 (6 bases). Looked up from germline, CDR1 is MNHNS and CDR2 is SASEGT. The CDR3 runs 15 residues. Trimming took 3 bases from V and 2 from J, leaving 14 bases between them. The CDR3 nucleotides read TGTGCCAGCAGTGATAGATTTAAGGGGGCCTACGAGCAGTACTTC. It yields the protein CASSDRFKGAYEQYF.

The V call is TRBV10-3, the J call TRBJ1-1, with D hard to call. Germline V gene sequence: CDR1 ENHRY, CDR2 SYGVKD. The CDR3 is 11 residues long. V lost 9 bases to trimming and J lost 2 bases, with 7 bases between them. The CDR3 DNA follows: TGTGCCATTGGTCCCAACACTGAAGCTTTCTTT. Its protein is CAIGPNTEAFF.

The chain couples TRBV25-1 to TRBJ1-4, with TRBD1 as a possible D gene (5 bases). V lost 7 bases and J lost 0, with 6 bases in between. The CDR3 is 13 residues long. Germline V gives CDR1 MGHDK, CDR2 SYGVNS. CDR3 sequence (DNA): TGTGCCAGCACGACAGCAACTAATGAAAAACTGTTTTTT. Residues: CASTTATNEKLFF.

The chain recombines TRBV7-9 with TRBJ2-7; D is unclear. Germline-derived CDR1 and CDR2 are SEHNR and FQNEAQ (reference sequence). V was cut by 0 bases and J by 3 bases, with 12 bases left in between. This CDR3 region has 15 residues. CDR3 DNA sequence: TGTGCCAGCAGCTTAGCCGGCGGAACCAACTACGAGCAGTACTTC. Translated: CASSLAGGTNYEQYF.

The rearrangement joins TRBV4-3 to TRBJ1-5, with D perhaps TRBD1 (6 bases). The CDR3 is made up of 16 amino acids. V lost 1 base and J 10 bases, leaving 20 bases between the germline ends. Germline-derived CDR1 and CDR2 are LGHNA and YSLEER. The CDR3 region is CASSQARTASLVPQHF. CDR3 nucleotides: TGCGCCAGCAGCCAAGCTCGGACAGCCAGTTTGGTTCCCCAGCATTTT.

The CDR3 DNA follows: TGTGCCAGCAGCGTAGAGACAGCCAACACTGAAGCTTTCTTT. Translation gives CASSVETANTEAFF. V gene TRBV9 combines with J gene TRBJ1-1; D possibly corresponds to TRBD1 (5 bases). The CDR3 contains 14 residues. V was cut by 0 bases and J by 2 bases, with 8 bases left in between. Germline CDR1 is SGDLS and CDR2 is YYNGEE.

This clone has just one count. V and J are TRBV27 and TRBJ2-7; unclear D gene. Trimming took off 3 bases at V and 2 bases at J, with 14 bases between the two ends. The germline V gene has CDR1 MNHEY and CDR2 SMNVEV (reference sequence). CDR3 length: 15 amino acids. The CDR3 sequence is CASSLAHQGPYEQYF. CDR3 sequence (DNA): TGTGCCAGCAGTTTGGCTCATCAAGGGCCCTACGAGCAGTACTTC.

The chain links TRBV15 to TRBJ1-1; D remains unclear. Germline CDR1 is LNHNV and CDR2 is YYDKDF (reference sequence). The CDR3 spans 12 residues. V was trimmed by 8 bases and J by 1 base, leaving 8 bases between them. CDR3 amino acids: CATSFGNTEAFF. The CDR3, as DNA: TGTGCCACCTCGTTCGGGAACACTGAAGCTTTCTTT.

The V and J genes are TRBV5-4 and TRBJ2-7; tentatively, D is TRBD2 (6 bases). The CDR3 loop spans 14 amino acids. Trimming removed 0 bases at V and 0 bases at J, with 7 bases between. The germline CDR1 and CDR2 sequences are SGHNT and YYREEE (reference sequence). The CDR3 coding sequence is TGTGCCAGCAGCTTGGGGAGGGACTCCTACGAGCAGTACTTC. Encoded protein: CASSLGRDSYEQYF.